This T cell receptor (beta chain) was obtained from a study of OX40 agonist ivuxolimab in advanced cancers. Germline CDR1 is LNHDA and CDR2 is SQIVND (reference sequence). The V end lost 3 bases, the J end lost 6 bases, and 13 bases lay between the germline ends. This CDR3 is 14 amino acids long. Profiled with immunoSEQ multiplex PCR; TCRdb holds only in-frame clones, not every one. The repertoire holds 70,000 to 95,000 clones, with around 90% as singletons. There are a few counts of this clone. The chain carries TRBV19 and TRBJ2-3, with D perhaps TRBD1 or TRBD2 (6 bases each). Specimen: CD4+ or CD8+ T cells sorted from blood, collected in a trial of the OX40 agonist ivuxolimab. The source of this sequence is an adult with an advanced solid tumor such as melanoma, head and neck, liver or kidney cancer. CDR3 sequence: CASSISTGRDTQYF. The CDR3 coding sequence is TGTGCCAGTAGTATCTCAACAGGGAGGGATACGCAGTATTTT.